This T cell receptor beta chain comes out of a study of PD-1 blockade in classical Hodgkin lymphoma. Overall study: With a 2-week interval, patients received intravenous nivolumab at 3 mg/kg.

As regards this clone: What it binds is not known.

Assay used: immunoSEQ multiplex PCR; TCRdb lists only in-frame clones, some missing. The table shows roughly 36,000 clones, with 70% to 80% occurring only once. Germline CDR1 and CDR2: SEHNR and FQNEAQ (reference sequence). The CDR3 is 12 residues long. The V end was cut by 1 base, the J end by 8 bases, with 8 bases between. Study results and caveats: Patients starting nivolumab less than 1 year after ASCT had lower diversity and were excluded from later analyses. Newly diagnosed patients had baseline TCR diversity that was reportedly lower than that of healthy donors.

Time point in this sample: cycle 4 day 1 (C4D1), after more than five weeks of nivolumab. After autologous stem cell transplantation all patients relapsed, and prior brentuximab vedotin exposure differed between cohorts. This sequence joins TRBV7-9 and TRBJ1-2, with no clear D. Sequencing was performed on peripheral blood mononuclear cells (PBMCs), taken before the fourth cycle of nivolumab. The TCR sequence derives from a human donor with classical Hodgkin lymphoma. In DNA form, the CDR3 reads TGTGCCAGCAGCTTAGGGGAAGCGGGCTACACCTTC. Protein: CASSLGEAGYTF.